The clone carrying this T cell receptor beta chain was counted only a few times. Its antigen is unknown. The CDR3 spans 15 residues. The V gene lost 0 bases and the J gene lost 2 bases, with 11 bases spanning the gap. The V gene's germline CDR1 is SGHDT and CDR2 YYEEEE. This specimen belongs to a study of T-cell reconstitution after alpha-beta-depleted transplantation in children. Molecular barcoding with unique molecular identifiers was used for the TCRbeta library. TCRdb used MiXCR to reprocess the PCR reads, holding one entry per CDR3 protein. The sample contains approximately 650,000 distinct CDR3 sequences, 13% of which appear only once. Study-level points and caveats: Surviving thymic progenitors and recipient T cells were the source of high TCRbeta diversity at day 60 in some patients. A year post-transplant, T-cell counts and diversity derived mostly from newly produced T cells. Reported findings indicate that, about two months after transplant, alpha-beta T cells came from several hundred expanded clones, which were derived from non-depleted graft cells.

The origin of this receptor is a girl aged 2 to 9 with congenital amegakaryocytic thrombocytopenia, due to receive a stem cell transplant. The specimen was PBMCs, collected before TCRalphabeta/CD19-depleted stem cell transplant. The V and J genes are TRBV5-6 and TRBJ2-5; maybe TRBD2 (6 bases). For the CDR3, the DNA is TGTGCCAGCAGCTTGGAAGGAGGGAGACAAGAGACCCAGTACTTC. It yields the protein CASSLEGGRQETQYF.